In its sample, the clone carrying this TCR beta chain was seen many times. Its antigen remains unidentified. The data were taken from a study of CD8 T cells in ankylosing spondylitis. Whole-study findings and limits: Both synovial fluid and blood in reactive arthritis had previously been reported to carry some motif variants.

The germline V gene has CDR1 MNHEY and CDR2 SMNVEV (reference sequence). The V segment lost 5 bases and the J segment 6 bases; nucleotides outside the gene matches: 7. The CDR3 is 14 amino acids. Libraries for TCR beta were made by quantitative 5'-RACE with molecular barcodes. TCRdb analysed the 5' RACE reads with MiXCR anew, one entry per CDR3 protein. The table has under 200,000 distinct CDR3 sequences, around 10% seen once. The sequenced sample was blood, either unsorted or a sorted T cell fraction (not recorded which). The sequence was obtained from a male donor with ankylosing spondylitis or in good health (not recorded which). This rearrangement joins TRBV27 to TRBJ2-5; 9 nucleotides agree with TRBD1. CDR3 in amino acids: CASSQDRGGKTQYF. The CDR3 DNA reads TGTGCCAGCAGTCAGGACAGGGGTGGGAAGACCCAGTACTTC.